These 25 T cell receptor beta chains came from one sample sequenced in a study of T cell responses to AZD1222 COVID-19 vaccine. Libraries were prepared by immunoSEQ multiplex PCR; TCRdb keeps only in-frame clonotypes and omits some of them. The data show some 200,000 clones, approximately 90% seen once. Material: peripheral blood, obtained on day 0 of AZD1222 vaccination. Receptors were obtained from an adult in good health.

The chain recombines TRBV9 with TRBJ1-3; D remains unclear. The CDR3 consists of 11 residues. Germline-derived CDR1 and CDR2 are SGDLS and YYNGEE. Trimming pared 4 bases from V and 6 bases from J, leaving 5 bases between. CDR3 sequence (DNA): TGTGCCAGCAGCCGCTCAAACACCATATATTTT. Its protein product is CASSRSNTIYF.

This sequence joins TRBV4-3 and TRBJ2-7; D ambiguous. The CDR3 consists of 13 residues. V was clipped by 0 bases and J by 4 bases, with 7 bases between them. CDR1 and CDR2 from the germline V gene are LGHNA and YSLEER. In nucleotides, the CDR3 is TGCGCCAGCAGCCAAGATCTGGGGTACGAGCAGTACTTC. Its translation is CASSQDLGYEQYF.

This clone appeared once. The DNA for the CDR3 is TGCAGCGTTGACCGGGACAGGACTGGCTACACCTTC. Translated, it gives CSVDRDRTGYTF. This chain links TRBV29-1 with TRBJ1-2, with 8 bases identical to TRBD1. CDR1 is SQVTM and CDR2 is ANQGSEA in the germline V gene. The trim removed 3 bases at V and 7 bases at J, leaving 4 bases unmatched. The CDR3 consists of 12 residues.

This clone was recorded only once. The chain uses TRBV10-1 and TRBJ2-7, with TRBD2 identical over 10 bases. V dropped 2 bases and J dropped 13; count of bases not matched to a gene: 11. Germline CDR1 is WNHNN and CDR2 is SYGVQD (reference sequence). The length of the CDR3 is 14 residues. CDR3 protein: CASSEGGLAVPEYF. For the CDR3, the DNA is TGCGCCAGCAGTGAGGGTGGACTAGCGGTCCCTGAATACTTC.

The V gene is TRBV7-9, the J gene TRBJ2-4; D is ambiguous. This CDR3 has 14 amino acids. Trimming shortened V by 6 bases and J by 1 base, and 10 bases separated the two germline ends. Germline CDR1 reads SEHNR; CDR2 reads FQNEAQ (reference sequence). The CDR3 sequence is CASSPPAAKNIQYF. CDR3 bases: TGTGCCAGCAGTCCTCCTGCCGCCAAAAACATTCAGTACTTC.

The genes are TRBV6-6 and TRBJ1-1; perhaps TRBD1 as D (6 bases). V lost 6 bases and J lost 3, with 14 bases in between. The CDR3 runs to 14 residues. Germline V gene sequence: CDR1 MNHNY, CDR2 SVGAGI (reference sequence). Here the CDR3 reads CASSPGGQYTEAFF. CDR3 nucleotides: TGTGCCAGCAGCCCTGGGGGACAATACACTGAAGCTTTCTTT.

The chain carries TRBV2 and TRBJ2-7; 7 bases line up with TRBD1. Germline trimming cut 6 bases from V and 1 base from J; bases unmatched to any gene: 6. The germline CDR1 and CDR2 sequences are SNHLY and FYNNEI. The CDR3 is 14 residues long. CDR3 protein: CASRSGTESYEQYF. CDR3 DNA sequence: TGTGCCAGCAGATCGGGGACAGAATCCTACGAGCAGTACTTC.

The CDR3 sequence: CASSQAQGGPLNTGELFF. CDR3 sequence (DNA): TGCGCCAGCAGCCAAGCTCAGGGGGGACCATTGAACACCGGGGAGCTGTTTTTT. The chain employs TRBV4-1 and TRBJ2-2; TRBD1 is a possible D gene (7 bases). Per the germline V gene, CDR1 is MGHRA and CDR2 is YSYEKL. The CDR3 runs 18 residues. Trimming shortened V by 1 base and J by 1 base, and 16 bases separated the two germline ends.

This clone was observed a single time. The chain recombines TRBV13 with TRBJ2-1; tentative D call: TRBD2 (5 bases). Germline CDR1 PRHDT, CDR2 FYEKMQ (reference sequence). CDR3 length: 13 residues. The V end lost 4 bases, the J end lost 8 bases, and 12 bases lay between the germline ends. DNA of the CDR3: TGTGCCAGCAGCTCCCAACTAGAAGATGAGCAGTTCTTC. Its translation is CASSSQLEDEQFF.

This sequence joins TRBV7-9 and TRBJ1-1; no clear D. The V end was cut by 3 bases, the J end by 7 bases, with 12 bases between. The germline V gene has CDR1 SEHNR and CDR2 FQNEAQ (reference sequence). CDR3 length: 13 amino acids. The CDR3 region is CASSFAGSGEAFF. In DNA form, the CDR3 reads TGTGCCAGCAGCTTTGCGGGGTCCGGTGAAGCTTTCTTT.

This sequence joins TRBV10-3 and TRBJ2-2; the match to TRBD1 covers 9 bases. CDR1 and CDR2 (germline): ENHRY, SYGVKD. The CDR3 runs to 16 residues. After removal of 3 bases from V and 2 bases from J, the junction contained 4 bases not matched to a gene. The CDR3 coding sequence is TGTGCCATCAGTGACCCGGGACAGGGCAACACCGGGGAGCTGTTTTTT. Amino acids: CAISDPGQGNTGELFF.

This rearrangement joins TRBV15 to TRBJ2-1; 9 bases are shared with TRBD1. CDR1 and CDR2 from the germline V gene are LNHNV and YYDKDF (reference sequence). The CDR3 totals 15 residues. Unmatched junction bases numbered 4, after V lost 2 bases and J lost 5 bases. CDR3 protein: CATSRTDRGHNEQFF. Written as DNA, the CDR3 is TGTGCCACCAGCAGAACGGACAGGGGTCACAATGAGCAGTTCTTC.

The V call is TRBV15, the J call TRBJ2-7; possible D gene TRBD1, 5 bases. The V and J ends lost 4 bases and 0 bases respectively, with 7 bases between them. Germline lookup yields CDR1 LNHNV and CDR2 YYDKDF (reference sequence). The CDR3 consists of 13 residues. For the CDR3, the DNA is TGTGCCACCAGCAACAGGAGCTCCTACGAGCAGTACTTC. Its translation is CATSNRSSYEQYF.

V is TRBV19 and J is TRBJ2-1; D not resolved. Germline V gene lookup returns CDR1 LNHDA and CDR2 SQIVND (reference sequence). V shed 5 bases and J shed 1 base, with 9 bases lying between them. The CDR3 has 14 residues. DNA of the CDR3: TGTGCCAGTAGTCCGACACGTTCCTACAATGAGCAGTTCTTC. Amino acids: CASSPTRSYNEQFF.

This chain connects TRBV3-1 (or the pseudogene TRBV3-2) to TRBJ1-5; D gene unclear. CDR3 length: 15 residues. Trimming pared 1 base from V and 0 bases from J, leaving 7 bases between. In germline, CDR1 is LGHDT, CDR2 YNNKEL (reference sequence). CDR3 protein: CASSQATGSNQPQHF. The DNA for the CDR3 is TGTGCCAGCAGCCAAGCTACGGGTAGCAATCAGCCCCAGCATTTT.

This chain connects TRBV27 to TRBJ2-7; D might be TRBD1 (6 bases). This CDR3 is built from 16 residues. Trimming cost V 3 bases and J 2 bases, with 17 bases left between them. CDR1 MNHEY and CDR2 SMNVEV come from the germline V gene (reference sequence). CDR3 nucleotide sequence: TGTGCCAGCAGTTTCAAGCAGGGGTCGAACGCCTACGAGCAGTACTTC. Protein product: CASSFKQGSNAYEQYF.

V usage is TRBV2 and J usage is TRBJ2-7, with D perhaps matching TRBD1 or TRBD2 (5 bases each). Trimming pared 6 bases from V and 2 bases from J, leaving 11 bases between. The CDR3 loop spans 13 amino acids. Germline-derived CDR1 and CDR2 are SNHLY and FYNNEI. The CDR3 loop is CASRLQGPYEQYF. The CDR3 nucleotides read TGTGCCAGCAGATTGCAGGGACCCTACGAGCAGTACTTC.

The chain carries TRBV7-9 and TRBJ2-7; D is unresolved. V was pared by 2 bases and J by 6 bases, with 8 bases between. The CDR3 covers 12 residues. The V gene's germline CDR1 is SEHNR and CDR2 FQNEAQ (reference sequence). The CDR3 loop reads CASSLLGSEQYF. The CDR3 DNA sequence: TGTGCCAGCAGCTTATTGGGGTCCGAGCAGTACTTC.

The V gene is TRBV4-1, the J gene TRBJ2-3, with a tentative D call TRBD2 (6 bases). The V gene lost 0 bases and the J gene lost 1 base, with 14 bases spanning the gap. In germline, CDR1 is MGHRA, CDR2 YSYEKL. The CDR3 is 17 residues long. This chain's CDR3 is CASSQEGVTGGTDTQYF. CDR3 sequence (DNA): TGCGCCAGCAGCCAAGAAGGGGTGACGGGGGGCACAGATACGCAGTATTTT.

This clone was recorded once. The rearrangement uses TRBV14 and TRBJ2-7; 10 bases align to TRBD2. The V segment lost 10 bases and the J segment 4 bases; nucleotides outside the gene matches: 10. This CDR3 comprises 14 residues. Germline V CDR1 and CDR2: SGHDN, FVKESK. The CDR3 spells CATSPGLASYEQYF. In DNA, the CDR3 is TGTGCCACTTCACCGGGACTAGCGAGTTACGAGCAGTACTTC.

The chain uses TRBV2 and TRBJ1-1; no definite D call. With 3 bases removed from V and 0 bases from J, the gap between germline ends came to 11 bases. The CDR3 totals 15 residues. From germline, CDR1 is SNHLY and CDR2 FYNNEI. CDR3 bases: TGTGCCAGCAGTGATCCCTCCGGGGTGAACACTGAAGCTTTCTTT. Its protein product is CASSDPSGVNTEAFF.

V gene TRBV7-9 combines with J gene TRBJ2-7; D not resolved. CDR3 size: 13 residues. The germline CDR1 and CDR2 sequences are SEHNR and FQNEAQ (reference sequence). V was shortened by 2 bases and J by 3 bases, with 8 bases between the two germline ends. CDR3 loop: CASSLRVDYEQYF. CDR3 in DNA: TGTGCCAGCAGCTTAAGGGTTGACTACGAGCAGTACTTC.

This chain joins TRBV19 and TRBJ1-1; D is ambiguous. The germline V gene has CDR1 LNHDA and CDR2 SQIVND (reference sequence). V dropped 7 bases and J dropped 8 bases, with 17 bases sitting between them. This CDR3 has 13 amino acids. CDR3 nucleotide sequence: TGTGCCAGTACCCTAGATCTCGAGGAGGAAGCTTTCTTT. Translating it yields CASTLDLEEEAFF.

The chain links TRBV4-2 to TRBJ1-4; possible D gene TRBD1, 5 bases. V lost 0 bases and J lost 6, with 11 bases in between. Germline V gives CDR1 LGHNA, CDR2 YNFKEQ. The CDR3 length is 15 residues. CDR3 in amino acids: CASSQEGVAHEKLFF. DNA for the CDR3: TGTGCCAGCAGCCAAGAAGGGGTTGCACATGAAAAACTGTTTTTT.

This clone was picked up a small number of times. The genes are TRBV7-3 and TRBJ2-7; D possibly corresponds to TRBD2 (7 bases). Germline V lookup: CDR1 SGHTA, CDR2 FQGTGA. The CDR3 spans 14 residues. V gave up 2 bases and J gave up 4 bases, with 12 bases separating them. CDR3 coding DNA: TGTGCCAGCAGCTTAGGGGGGGCGCCGTACGAGCAGTACTTC. Its protein is CASSLGGAPYEQYF.